These 25 T cell receptor beta chains share one sample of origin, sequenced in a study of early stage breast cancer tumors. Using immunoSEQ multiplex PCR, the repertoire was profiled, and TCRdb retains in-frame clones only, with some absent. The data hold tens of thousands of clones, with roughly two thirds observed a single time. Sample: blood. Source of these receptors: a person in their fifties with breast cancer.

The rearrangement uses TRBV2 and TRBJ2-7, with 14 positions matching TRBD2. The CDR3 extends over 15 amino acids. CDR1 is SNHLY, CDR2 FYNNEI, per germline. The junction had 1 base not matched to a gene; V was cut back by 6 bases and J by 0 bases. The chain's CDR3 is CASSGLAGGSYEQYF. CDR3 nucleotides: TGTGCCAGCAGCGGACTAGCGGGAGGCTCCTACGAGCAGTACTTC.

This chain joins TRBV7-2 and TRBJ1-4; D remains unclear. Trimming cost V 1 base and J 3 bases, with 9 bases left between them. CDR1 and CDR2 (germline): SGHTA, FQGNSA. The CDR3 is made up of 15 amino acids. This CDR3 is CASSLVVGPNEKLFF. The CDR3, as DNA: TGTGCCAGCAGCTTAGTGGTAGGACCTAATGAAAAACTGTTTTTT.

The chain has TRBV4-2 and TRBJ1-2; D unresolved. CDR1 and CDR2 from the germline V gene are LGHNA and YNFKEQ. The V and J ends lost 0 bases and 2 bases respectively, with 7 bases between them. The CDR3 has 14 residues. The CDR3 bases are TGTGCCAGCAGCCAAGATAGGAGGAACTATGGCTACACCTTC. This translates into CASSQDRRNYGYTF.

V and J are TRBV6-5 and TRBJ1-1; TRBD1 might be the D (6 bases). Germline CDR1 MNHEY, CDR2 SVGAGI. With 8 bases removed from V and 5 bases from J, the gap between germline ends came to 9 bases. The CDR3 totals 11 residues. CDR3 region: CASARGTEAFF. In DNA form, the CDR3 reads TGTGCCAGCGCAAGGGGGACTGAAGCTTTCTTT.

The rearrangement links TRBV27 to TRBJ2-3; D gene uncertain. V gave up 3 bases and J gave up 2 bases, with 9 bases separating them. Germline values: CDR1 MNHEY, CDR2 SMNVEV (reference sequence). The CDR3 contains 14 residues. CDR3 in amino acids: CASSFLGATDTQYF. CDR3 nucleotides: TGTGCCAGCAGTTTTCTTGGAGCCACAGATACGCAGTATTTT.

The CDR3, as DNA: TGCGCCAGCAGCCACCCCGACAGGGGTGGTGGAAACACCATATATTTT. As protein: CASSHPDRGGGNTIYF. The J gene is TRBJ1-3, the V gene TRBV5-1; TRBD1 aligns across 8 bases. The germline gives CDR1 SGHRS, CDR2 YFSETQ. The CDR3 is 16 residues long. The ends lost 4 bases at V and 3 bases at J; junction bases unmatched: 9. Full variable domain (outside the CDR3, taken from reference TRBV5-1 and TRBJ1-3): KAGVTQTPRYLIKTRGQQVTLSCSPISGHRSVSWYQQTPGQGLQFLFEYFSETQRNKGNFPGRFSGRQFSNSRSEMNVSTLELGDSALYLCASSHPDRGGGNTIYFGEGSWLTVV.

This rearrangement joins TRBV14 to TRBJ2-1; no clear D gene. V was pared by 0 bases and J by 10 bases, with 13 bases between. Germline CDR1 SGHDN, CDR2 FVKESK. The CDR3 covers 14 residues. Here the CDR3 DNA reads TGTGCCAGCAGCCAAGAATGGGCTCGTGGGGAGCAGTTCTTC. This gives the protein CASSQEWARGEQFF.

This clone was observed a handful of times. The rearrangement links TRBV27 to TRBJ1-2; D is ambiguous. Trimming removed 8 bases from V and 5 bases from J, with 15 bases in between. Germline loops: CDR1 MNHEY, CDR2 SMNVEV (reference sequence). The CDR3 contains 13 residues. The CDR3 here is CASASRWQYGYTF. In DNA form, the CDR3 reads TGTGCCAGCGCCTCGAGGTGGCAATATGGCTACACCTTC.

This clone was counted between two and nine times. The chain recombines TRBV5-1 with TRBJ2-1, with unresolved D. Germline V gene lookup returns CDR1 SGHRS and CDR2 YFSETQ. V lost 4 bases, J lost 8 bases, and 16 bases lay in between. The CDR3 totals 14 residues. The CDR3 bases are TGCGCCAGCAGCACAACACAAGAATGGGATGAGCAGTTCTTC. Its translation is CASSTTQEWDEQFF.

The V and J genes are TRBV7-9 and TRBJ2-1; TRBD2 matches 11 bases. Unmatched junction bases numbered 4, after V lost 0 bases and J lost 6 bases. The CDR3 covers 16 residues. CDR1 is SEHNR and CDR2 is FQNEAQ in the germline V gene (reference sequence). The chain's CDR3 is CASSLALLAGGNEQFF. CDR3 nucleotide sequence: TGTGCCAGCAGCTTAGCGCTGCTAGCGGGAGGCAATGAGCAGTTCTTC.

The chain employs TRBV2 and TRBJ2-5; 8 nucleotides line up with TRBD2. The germline gives CDR1 SNHLY, CDR2 FYNNEI. Trimming removed 1 base from V and 4 bases from J; junction bases left unmatched: 5. The CDR3 extends over 15 amino acids. CDR3 DNA sequence: TGTGCCAGCAGTGAAGATATGGGACTAGGAGAGACCCAGTACTTC. It is translated as CASSEDMGLGETQYF.

This clone was counted a few times. The chain has TRBV6-1 and TRBJ2-7; 10 nucleotides match TRBD2. CDR1 is MNHNS and CDR2 is SASEGT in the germline V gene. Trimming took 3 bases from V and 4 from J; bases not matched to a gene: 6. CDR3 size: 15 residues. This chain's CDR3 is CASSDPSGSRYEQYF. CDR3 in DNA: TGTGCCAGCAGTGACCCTAGCGGGAGTAGATACGAGCAGTACTTC.

The rearrangement joins TRBV13 to TRBJ1-1; TRBD1 matches at 7 bases. The CDR3 spans 14 residues. After removal of 5 bases from V and 4 bases from J, the junction contained 7 bases not matched to a gene. CDR1 is PRHDT and CDR2 is FYEKMQ in the germline V gene (reference sequence). The CDR3 region has the DNA TGTGCCAGCAGCGAACAGGGGAGGACCACTGAAGCTTTCTTT. Translation: CASSEQGRTTEAFF.

The chain couples TRBV7-3 to TRBJ2-1; 8 nucleotides agree with TRBD2. The germline gives CDR1 SGHTA, CDR2 FQGTGA. The CDR3 loop spans 14 amino acids. After removal of 1 base from V and 5 bases from J, the junction contained 1 base not matched to a gene. CDR3 nucleotide sequence: TGTGCCAGCAGCTTAAATAGCGGGAACAATGAGCAGTTCTTC. Amino acids: CASSLNSGNNEQFF.

J is TRBJ2-7 and V is TRBV5-5; the D gene is possibly TRBD1 (5 bases). This CDR3 region has 16 residues. Trimming shortened V by 0 bases and J by 0 bases, and 13 bases separated the two germline ends. From germline, CDR1 is SGHKS and CDR2 YYEKEE (reference sequence). CDR3 sequence (DNA): TGTGCCAGCAGCTTGGGCCAGGGCCTAGGCTCCTACGAGCAGTACTTC. It translates to CASSLGQGLGSYEQYF.

The DNA for the CDR3 is TGTGCCTGGAGTTCGCAGGGCGCTGTGGGAGGCTACACCTTC. This gives the protein CAWSSQGAVGGYTF. This chain uses TRBV30 with TRBJ1-2; D is possibly TRBD1 (5 bases). The CDR3 has 14 residues. Germline V gene sequence: CDR1 GTSNPN, CDR2 SVGIG (reference sequence). Deletions cut 2 bases from V and 8 bases from J, with 18 bases between. Full variable domain (rest looked up from reference TRBV30 and TRBJ1-2): SQTIHQWPATLVQPVGSPLSLECTVEGTSNPNLYWYRQAAGRGLQLLFYSVGIGQISSEVPQNLSASRPQDRQFILSSKKLLLSDSGFYLCAWSSQGAVGGYTFGSGTRLTVV.

The chain couples TRBV4-1 to TRBJ2-3; 8 nucleotides align to TRBD2. The V segment lost 0 bases and the J segment 10 bases; nucleotides outside the gene matches: 9. Germline V gene sequence: CDR1 MGHRA, CDR2 YSYEKL. The CDR3 is made up of 15 amino acids. The CDR3 protein is CASSQDGQSGSSQYF. Here the CDR3 DNA reads TGCGCCAGCAGCCAAGACGGCCAAAGCGGGAGTTCGCAGTATTTT.

This chain links TRBV27 with TRBJ1-2; the D gene is possibly TRBD1 (5 bases). V was pared by 3 bases and J by 4 bases, with 18 bases between. The CDR3 is 16 amino acids. From germline, CDR1 is MNHEY and CDR2 SMNVEV (reference sequence). DNA for the CDR3: TGTGCCAGCAGTTTCGGGGCAGGGTATAAATTCTATGGCTACACCTTC. This gives the protein CASSFGAGYKFYGYTF.

V and J are TRBV6-6 and TRBJ2-7; maybe TRBD1 (5 bases). Between the trimmed V and J ends, which lost 2 bases and 1 base, there was a span of 12 bases. Germline CDR1 reads MNHNY; CDR2 reads SVGAGI (reference sequence). This CDR3 contains 15 residues. The CDR3: CASSYGASTSYEQYF. The CDR3 region has the DNA TGTGCCAGCAGTTACGGGGCTTCGACTTCCTACGAGCAGTACTTC.

The CDR3, as DNA: TGTGCCAGCAGTTACAGGGGAGCCAGACAGCCAGAGACCCAGTACTTC. Translating gives CASSYRGARQPETQYF. The chain links TRBV6-6 to TRBJ2-5, with D perhaps given as TRBD1 or TRBD2 (5 bases each). The CDR3 is 16 amino acids. V lost 2 bases, J lost 4 bases, and 17 bases lay in between. Germline-derived CDR1 and CDR2 are MNHNY and SVGAGI (reference sequence).

This clone was observed once. The chain is built from TRBV15 and TRBJ2-3; perhaps TRBD2 as D (5 bases). Looked up from germline, CDR1 is LNHNV and CDR2 is YYDKDF (reference sequence). The CDR3 contains 15 residues. V was trimmed by 5 bases and J by 6 bases, leaving 18 bases between them. CDR3 amino acids: CATSSGLEGLDTQYF. In DNA form, the CDR3 reads TGTGCCACCAGCTCGGGCCTAGAGGGTCTTGATACGCAGTATTTT.

This chain uses TRBV7-5 with TRBJ2-1; the table assigns TRBD2, which was not confirmed against the DNA. TRBV7-5 is a listed pseudogene. The CDR3 loop spans 17 amino acids. The CDR3 sequence is CASGGRAGGYGGNEQFF. DNA for the CDR3: TGTGCCAGCGGCGGAAGAGCGGGAGGGTATGGTGGCAATGAGCAGTTCTTC.

The rearrangement joins TRBV6-4 to TRBJ2-3; D possibly corresponds to TRBD2 (6 bases). This CDR3 comprises 15 residues. The germline V gene has CDR1 MRHNA and CDR2 SNTAGT. The V end was cut by 3 bases, the J end by 1 base, with 11 bases between. CDR3 coding DNA: TGTGCCAGCAGTGAGGGCGGGGCCCGCACAGATACGCAGTATTTT. Translated, it gives CASSEGGARTDTQYF.

This sequence joins TRBV7-2 and TRBJ2-7; D is undetermined. Trimming took 4 bases from V and 6 from J, leaving 10 bases between them. Germline CDR1 is SGHTA and CDR2 is FQGNSA. The CDR3 totals 12 residues. CDR3: CASSSRRSEQYF. CDR3 in DNA: TGTGCCAGCAGCTCCCGGAGATCCGAGCAGTACTTC.

The genes are TRBV28 and TRBJ2-3; TRBD2 agrees at 7 bases. Germline lookup yields CDR1 MDHEN and CDR2 SYDVKM. This CDR3 comprises 18 residues. The junction had 11 bases not matched to a gene; V was cut back by 2 bases and J by 0 bases. The CDR3 sequence is CASSLTLLAKSSTDTQYF. The DNA of the CDR3 is TGTGCCAGCAGTTTAACATTACTAGCGAAATCTAGCACAGATACGCAGTATTTT.